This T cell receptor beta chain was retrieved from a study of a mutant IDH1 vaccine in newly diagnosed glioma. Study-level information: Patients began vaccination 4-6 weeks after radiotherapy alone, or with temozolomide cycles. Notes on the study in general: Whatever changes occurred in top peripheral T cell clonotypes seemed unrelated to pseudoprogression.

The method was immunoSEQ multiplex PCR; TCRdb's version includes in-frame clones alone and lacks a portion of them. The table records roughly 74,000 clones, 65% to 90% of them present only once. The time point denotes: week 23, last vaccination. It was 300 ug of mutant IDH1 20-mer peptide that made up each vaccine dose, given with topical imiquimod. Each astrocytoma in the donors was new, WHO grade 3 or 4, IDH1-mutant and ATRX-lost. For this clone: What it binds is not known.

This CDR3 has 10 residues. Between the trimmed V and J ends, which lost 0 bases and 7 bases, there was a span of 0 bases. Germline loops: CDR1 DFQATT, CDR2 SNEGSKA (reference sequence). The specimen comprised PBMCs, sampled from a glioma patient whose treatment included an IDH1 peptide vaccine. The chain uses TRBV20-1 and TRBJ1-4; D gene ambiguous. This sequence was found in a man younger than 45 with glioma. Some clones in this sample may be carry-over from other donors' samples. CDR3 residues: CSARDEKLFF. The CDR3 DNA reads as TGCAGTGCTAGAGATGAAAAACTGTTTTTT.